Listed here is a single T cell receptor (beta chain). The entry originates in a study of blood T cells in healthy people across ages. It was with a sample-barcoded 5' primer and a J-beta primer mix that a second PCR of roughly 6 to 12 cycles was run. One entry per CDR3 protein, called by TCRdb with MiXCR from the 5' RACE reads. The sample shows 1.5 million or so distinct CDR3 sequences, 42% of them seen only once. The receptor comes from a woman in her late teens or twenties in good health. The sequenced sample consisted of blood.

CDR3 sequence: CASGPPGLNQPQHF. CDR3 in DNA: TGTGCCAGCGGTCCCCCCGGTCTGAATCAGCCCCAGCATTTT. This rearrangement joins TRBV6-1 to TRBJ1-5, with D unclear. Per germline, CDR1 MNHNS and CDR2 SASEGT. V lost 8 bases and J lost 4, with 15 bases in between. The CDR3 loop spans 14 amino acids.